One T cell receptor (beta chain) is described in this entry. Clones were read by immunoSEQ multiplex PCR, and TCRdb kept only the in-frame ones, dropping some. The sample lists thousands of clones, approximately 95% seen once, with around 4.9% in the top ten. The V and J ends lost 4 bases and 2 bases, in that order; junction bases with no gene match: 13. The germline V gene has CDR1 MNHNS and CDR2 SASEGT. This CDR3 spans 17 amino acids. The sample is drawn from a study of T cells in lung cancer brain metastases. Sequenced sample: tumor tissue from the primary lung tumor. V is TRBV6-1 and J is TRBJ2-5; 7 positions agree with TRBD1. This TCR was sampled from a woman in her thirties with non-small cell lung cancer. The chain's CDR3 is CASSAGIRAGGQETQYF. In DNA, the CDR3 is TGTGCCAGCAGTGCAGGAATCAGAGCAGGGGGACAAGAGACCCAGTACTTC.